The text below deals with one T cell receptor (beta chain). Its antigen is unknown. At one end the junction does not follow the germline gene, possibly because of a read error. They got blood RNA out of unsorted whole blood and also pulled out germline DNA. This specimen comes from a study of tumor-infiltrating lymphocytes in primary liver carcinoma. About the research overall: Stage T1-T3 N0M0 and a size of roughly 4 to 10 cm characterized the tumors. Sample yields of productive TCRbeta reads, ranging from roughly 3.65 to 8 million, were similar across tissue types.

Notes on the study in general: Overlap in tumor-adjacent and tumor-blood pairs fell below that of tumor region pairs. The top-250-clone fraction was significantly higher in tumors than in blood (p = 0.039).

Looked up from germline, CDR1 is SGHAT and CDR2 is FQNNGV. The CDR3 has 15 amino acids. Making TCR beta cDNA involved roughly 0.55 ug total RNA and a constant-region primer. ARM-PCR was slightly modified, and three nested multiplex PCR rounds with it gave rise to the TCR beta libraries. TRBV1-TRBV30 forward primers paired with a C-beta reverse primer were used in the first two PCR rounds, which ran around 10 cycles each. Each CDR3 protein is one row after TCRdb ran MiXCR on the multiplex PCR reads. Of under 200,000 distinct CDR3 sequences in the sample, less than 75% were seen once. The sequenced sample was peripheral blood. The receptor was isolated from a woman in her sixties or seventies with primary liver carcinoma and hepatitis B virus infection. The chain uses TRBV11-2 and TRBJ1-4; a weak D match, TRBD1 (5 bases). The CDR3 sequence: CASSLEGDENEKLFF. DNA of the CDR3: TGTGCCAGTAGCTTAGAAGGGGACGAAAATGAAAAACTGTTTTTT. The full variable domain, its missing parts supplied by reference TRBV11-2 and TRBJ1-4, is EAGVAQSPRYKIIEKRQSVAFWCNPISGHATLYWYQQILGQGPKLLIQFQNNGVVDDSQLPKDRFSAERLKGVDSTLKIQPAKLEDSAVYLCASSLEGDENEKLFFGSGTQLSVL.